These 28 T cell receptor beta chains came from one sample sequenced in a study of T cell responses to AZD1222 COVID-19 vaccine (dated by TCRdb to the early 2020s). The library was prepared using the immunoSEQ multiplex PCR assay. TCRdb's version of the immuneACCESS table is confined to in-frame rearrangements and falls short of the full clone set. An unresolved V gene accounts for under half of the shortfall where checked; the remainder is of unknown origin. This sample comprises fewer than 120,000 clones, around 92% of them detected only once. The top ten clonotypes cover about 7.8% of the sample. In the paper's terms, the time point label means: baseline before first vaccination. The material sequenced was peripheral blood, taken on day 0 of AZD1222 vaccination. Receptor source: an adult in good health.

The rearrangement joins TRBV28 to TRBJ1-2; D unresolved. Germline CDR1 reads MDHEN; CDR2 reads SYDVKM. The CDR3 has 14 residues. With 2 bases removed from V and 8 bases from J, the gap between germline ends came to 15 bases. The CDR3 sequence is CASSLLTDGGGYTF. CDR3 coding DNA: TGTGCCAGCAGTTTACTCACAGACGGAGGGGGCTACACCTTC.

This clone was observed a single time. This chain connects TRBV10-3 to TRBJ2-7, with TRBD1 matching 7 bases. Germline-derived CDR1 and CDR2 are ENHRY and SYGVKD. The trim removed 6 bases at V and 4 bases at J, leaving 12 bases unmatched. The CDR3 covers 15 residues. The CDR3 is CAIRVPGQKFYEQYF. CDR3 nucleotide sequence: TGTGCCATCAGAGTACCGGGACAGAAATTTTACGAGCAGTACTTC.

This clone was counted a few times. The genes are TRBV30 and TRBJ1-2; D is unresolved. This CDR3 contains 12 residues. Germline V CDR1 and CDR2: GTSNPN, SVGIG (reference sequence). V lost 2 bases and J 0 bases, leaving 4 bases between the germline ends. This CDR3 is CAWSSTNYGYTF. CDR3 coding DNA: TGTGCCTGGAGTTCCACTAACTATGGCTACACCTTC.

This CDR3 reads CASSPRQGSATGELFF. In nucleotides, the CDR3 is TGCGCCAGCAGCCCTCGACAGGGTAGCGCCACCGGGGAGCTGTTTTTT. V usage is TRBV4-1 and J usage is TRBJ2-2, with 7 positions matching TRBD1. J lost 4 bases, V lost 4 bases, and 9 bases had no gene match. Germline CDR1 reads MGHRA; CDR2 reads YSYEKL. This CDR3 region has 16 residues.

The chain employs TRBV10-1 and TRBJ1-6; the D gene is possibly TRBD1 (6 bases). CDR1 and CDR2 from the germline V gene are WNHNN and SYGVQD (reference sequence). The CDR3 runs 14 residues. Trimming shortened V by 4 bases and J by 3 bases, and 7 bases separated the two germline ends. The DNA for the CDR3 is TGCGCCAGCAGTGCGGGACACTATAATTCACCCCTCCACTTT. Amino acids: CASSAGHYNSPLHF.

The CDR3: CATSDHRDVSSYEQYF. The DNA for the CDR3 is TGTGCCACCAGTGATCACCGGGACGTGAGCTCCTACGAGCAGTACTTC. The V call is TRBV24-1, the J call TRBJ2-7; D assignment may be TRBD1 or TRBD2 (5 bases each). The CDR3 length is 16 residues. The ends were cut back, 3 bases at V and 0 bases at J, with 14 bases in the middle. The germline gives CDR1 KGHDR, CDR2 SFDVKD.

The chain is built from TRBV7-2 and TRBJ2-3; D uncertain. Germline CDR1 reads SGHTA; CDR2 reads FQGNSA. V shed 6 bases and J shed 5 bases, with 6 bases lying between them. The CDR3 sequence is 11 residues long. DNA of the CDR3: TGTGCCAGCAGGGAACAAGATACGCAGTATTTT. It encodes CASREQDTQYF.

The chain joins TRBV12-3 or TRBV12-4 to TRBJ2-5; 7 bases line up with TRBD1. This CDR3 spans 13 amino acids. V trimming: 7 bases; J trimming: 5 bases; junction bases outside the gene matches: 7. CDR3 coding DNA: TGTGCCAGCACGCCGGGACAGAGGGAGACCCAGTACTTC. It specifies CASTPGQRETQYF.

The gene calls are TRBV2 and TRBJ1-5; D not resolved. The germline gives CDR1 SNHLY, CDR2 FYNNEI. V dropped 5 bases and J dropped 0 bases, with 2 bases sitting between them. The CDR3 is 12 residues long. CDR3 sequence reads: CASSYSNQPQHF. Here the CDR3 DNA reads TGTGCCAGCAGTTATAGCAATCAGCCCCAGCATTTT.

A remark on this clone: The identical CDR3 is also encoded by other nucleotide sequences in the sample. The rearrangement links TRBV24-1 to TRBJ2-7, with unresolved D. CDR3 length: 13 amino acids. Germline assignment: CDR1 KGHDR and CDR2 SFDVKD. V dropped 3 bases and J dropped 0 bases, with 5 bases sitting between them. The DNA for the CDR3 is TGTGCCACCAGTGATCGACACTCCTACGAGCAGTACTTC. Protein sequence: CATSDRHSYEQYF.

The rearrangement links TRBV7-9 to TRBJ2-5, with 11 bases aligning to TRBD2. Germline V gives CDR1 SEHNR, CDR2 FQNEAQ (reference sequence). The CDR3 contains 15 residues. The ends lost 3 bases at V and 7 bases at J; junction bases unmatched: 7. This CDR3 is CASSFTSGGQWTQYF. As DNA, the CDR3 is TGTGCCAGCAGCTTTACTAGCGGGGGCCAATGGACCCAGTACTTC.

This chain connects TRBV3-1 (or the pseudogene TRBV3-2) to TRBJ2-1, with D maybe TRBD2 (5 bases). The germline CDR1 and CDR2 sequences are LGHDT and YNNKEL (reference sequence). This CDR3 has 13 residues. V was clipped by 4 bases and J by 5 bases, with 9 bases between them. The CDR3, as DNA: TGTGCCAGCAGCCTAAGAGGGAACAATGAGCAGTTCTTC. Its protein is CASSLRGNNEQFF.

The chain has TRBV7-9 and TRBJ2-5; possible D gene TRBD1, 7 bases. Looked up from germline, CDR1 is SEHNR and CDR2 is FQNEAQ (reference sequence). The CDR3 covers 14 residues. V lost 5 bases to trimming and J lost 1 base, with 11 bases between them. The CDR3 loop reads CASSQGGSQETQYF. CDR3 DNA: TGTGCCAGCAGCCAGGGGGGCAGCCAAGAGACCCAGTACTTC.

This clone has only one observation. The chain recombines TRBV28 with TRBJ2-7; tentative D call: TRBD1 (6 bases). The V end lost 2 bases, the J end lost 7 bases, and 15 bases lay between the germline ends. Germline CDR1 reads MDHEN; CDR2 reads SYDVKM. The length of the CDR3 is 14 residues. The CDR3 DNA reads as TGTGCCAGCAGTTTAATTAGCAGGGGCGGAGAGCAGTACTTC. Protein product: CASSLISRGGEQYF.

The chain employs TRBV7-9 and TRBJ2-5; the D is unclear. Germline lookup yields CDR1 SEHNR and CDR2 FQNEAQ (reference sequence). Trimming left V 1 base short and J 1 base short, with 7 bases between. The length of the CDR3 is 14 residues. CDR3 sequence: CASSLVGPQETQYF. The CDR3 DNA reads TGTGCCAGCAGCTTAGTAGGCCCCCAAGAGACCCAGTACTTC.

The J gene is TRBJ1-1, the V gene TRBV11-2; 8 bases agree with TRBD1. Germline V gene sequence: CDR1 SGHAT, CDR2 FQNNGV. The CDR3 is 15 amino acids. The trim removed 4 bases at V and 0 bases at J, leaving 4 bases unmatched. The DNA for the CDR3 is TGTGCCAGCAGCTCCGGACAGGGATTGAACACTGAAGCTTTCTTT. This encodes CASSSGQGLNTEAFF.

V usage is TRBV3-1 (or the pseudogene TRBV3-2) and J usage is TRBJ2-3, with 11 bases that match TRBD2. CDR3 length: 16 residues. The V and J ends lost 3 bases and 5 bases, in that order; junction bases with no gene match: 7. Germline assignment: CDR1 LGHDT and CDR2 YNNKEL (reference sequence). The CDR3 is CASSQDSGGAGDTQYF. The DNA for the CDR3 is TGTGCCAGCAGCCAGGATAGCGGGGGGGCGGGAGATACGCAGTATTTT.

The chain couples TRBV28 to TRBJ2-4; D may be TRBD2 (5 bases). Trimming removed 4 bases from V and 6 bases from J, with 7 bases in between. Germline CDR1 MDHEN, CDR2 SYDVKM. The CDR3 extends over 12 amino acids. The CDR3 is CASSYGGNIQYF. DNA of the CDR3: TGTGCCAGCAGTTACGGAGGAAACATTCAGTACTTC.

The V call is TRBV5-4, the J call TRBJ1-1; D unresolved. The V gene's germline CDR1 is SGHNT and CDR2 YYREEE (reference sequence). The CDR3 has 14 amino acids. V was cut by 1 base and J by 1 base, with 8 bases left in between. The CDR3 DNA is TGTGCCAGCAGCTTGTGGAATTCGAACACTGAAGCTTTCTTT. Its translation is CASSLWNSNTEAFF.

For this clone: Compared with germline, one end of the junction differs, possibly owing to a read error. J is TRBJ2-3 and V is TRBV7-9; the D is unclear. CDR3 length equals 14 residues. Germline V lookup: CDR1 SEHNR, CDR2 FQNEAQ (reference sequence). Here the CDR3 reads CASSLIDVRQQIRF. CDR3 nucleotides: TGTGCCAGCAGCCTGATTGATGTCCGCCAACAGATTAGATTT. The complete variable domain, with remaining parts taken from reference TRBV7-9 and TRBJ2-3, reads DTGVSQNPRHKITKRGQNVTFRCDPISEHNRLYWYRQTLGQGPEFLTYFQNEAQLEKSRLLSDRFSAERPKGSFSTLEIQRTEQGDSAMYLCASSLIDVRQQIRFGPGTRLTVL.

The chain links TRBV10-3 to TRBJ2-5; D is perhaps TRBD1 (6 bases). The CDR3 has 15 residues. The germline V and J ends were trimmed by 0 bases and 2 bases, with 10 bases remaining between them. CDR1 ENHRY and CDR2 SYGVKD come from the germline V gene. The CDR3 loop reads CAISESPGVQETQYF. The CDR3 bases are TGTGCCATCAGTGAGTCGCCAGGGGTGCAAGAGACCCAGTACTTC.

V gene TRBV10-1 combines with J gene TRBJ1-1; D not resolved. There are 14 residues in the CDR3. The ends were cut back, 8 bases at V and 1 base at J, with 14 bases in the middle. CDR1 is WNHNN and CDR2 is SYGVQD in the germline V gene (reference sequence). This chain's CDR3 is CASGSTRQNTEAFF. The CDR3 DNA sequence: TGCGCCAGCGGATCGACGAGGCAGAACACTGAAGCTTTCTTT.

The rearrangement links TRBV7-8 to TRBJ2-1; D gene unclear. Germline CDR1 SGHVS, CDR2 FQNEAQ. The CDR3 length is 12 residues. Deletions cut 1 base from V and 10 bases from J, with 8 bases between. CDR3 loop: CASSLDRWEQFF. Here the CDR3 DNA reads TGTGCCAGCAGCTTAGACAGATGGGAGCAGTTCTTC.

V gene TRBV24-1 combines with J gene TRBJ1-5; D is perhaps TRBD1 (5 bases). Looked up from germline, CDR1 is KGHDR and CDR2 is SFDVKD. CDR3 length: 13 amino acids. Between the trimmed V and J ends, which lost 5 bases and 10 bases, there was a span of 14 bases. CDR3 DNA: TGTGCCACCAGTGCCAACCCCGGGGCTCCCCAGCATTTT. This gives the protein CATSANPGAPQHF.

This chain joins TRBV5-1 and TRBJ2-1, with TRBD2 as a possible D gene (5 bases). Germline V gene sequence: CDR1 SGHRS, CDR2 YFSETQ. The CDR3 is made up of 14 amino acids. The germline V and J ends were trimmed by 6 bases and 4 bases, with 14 bases remaining between them. The CDR3 DNA reads as TGCGCCAGCACAACGGGGAGCGGATACAATGAGCAGTTCTTC. This gives the protein CASTTGSGYNEQFF.

This chain joins TRBV27 and TRBJ2-7; D not certain. The CDR3 is made up of 13 amino acids. Looked up from germline, CDR1 is MNHEY and CDR2 is SMNVEV (reference sequence). The V end lost 2 bases, the J end lost 5 bases, and 10 bases lay between the germline ends. The CDR3 DNA reads TGTGCCAGCAGTTTAGTGGGTGTCCACGAGCAGTACTTC. Translated, it gives CASSLVGVHEQYF.

The genes are TRBV5-4 and TRBJ2-5; 8 bases fit TRBD2. The CDR3 consists of 16 residues. CDR1 and CDR2 (germline): SGHNT, YYREEE (reference sequence). J gave up 6 bases and V 2 bases, and 12 bases lay outside the gene matches. CDR3 sequence: CASSFPVGGAAKTQYF. Written as DNA, the CDR3 is TGTGCCAGCAGCTTCCCCGTCGGGGGGGCGGCGAAGACCCAGTACTTC.

On this clone: Germline is not matched at one junction end, which may reflect a read error. The chain has TRBV10-2 and TRBJ1-2; D is possibly TRBD1 (5 bases). CDR1 and CDR2 from the germline V gene are WSHSY and SAAADI. This CDR3 has 14 amino acids. CDR3 residues: CASSEAGRGDGCTF. The DNA for the CDR3 is TGCGCCAGCAGTGAGGCGGGGAGAGGGGATGGCTGCACCTTC.